One sample yielded the 13 T cell receptor beta chains listed below, sequenced in a study of Ad26.COV2.S vaccination and SARS-CoV-2 variants. The assay was immunoSEQ multiplex PCR, and TCRdb's table has in-frame clones only and misses some. The repertoire holds roughly 390,000 clones, with 88% as singletons. Treatment of the sample: around 19 received Ad26.COV2.S at low or high dose, single or two shots; several received placebo; per-sample allocation not given. Repertoires come from day 63 after the first vaccine or placebo injection. The sequenced sample was peripheral blood, obtained in a trial of Ad26.COV2.S vaccine versus placebo. Every receptor here comes from a person aged 18 to 65 who received the Ad26.COV2.S COVID-19 vaccine or a placebo.

The chain joins TRBV9 to TRBJ1-5; TRBD1 agrees at 7 bases. With 4 bases clipped from V and 5 bases from J, the junction kept 15 bases outside the gene matches. This CDR3 has 17 residues. The germline V gene encodes CDR1 SGDLS and CDR2 YYNGEE. CDR3 sequence reads: CASSPGLKQGVYQPQHF. As DNA, the CDR3 is TGTGCCAGCAGCCCCGGTTTGAAGCAGGGGGTGTATCAGCCCCAGCATTTT. Full variable domain (rest looked up from reference TRBV9 and TRBJ1-5): DSGVTQTPKHLITATGQRVTLRCSPRSGDLSVYWYQQSLDQGLQFLIQYYNGEERAKGNILERFSAQQFPDLHSELNLSSLELGDSALYFCASSPGLKQGVYQPQHFGDGTRLSIL.

The chain uses TRBV5-1 and TRBJ2-5; no clear D. Germline V gene sequence: CDR1 SGHRS, CDR2 YFSETQ. The V gene lost 4 bases and the J gene lost 2 bases, with 12 bases spanning the gap. The CDR3 has 14 amino acids. The CDR3 DNA reads as TGCGCCAGCAGCCCCGGGTTGGGGCAAGAGACCCAGTACTTC. Translated, it gives CASSPGLGQETQYF.

The chain carries TRBV4-1 and TRBJ1-5, with D perhaps TRBD1 (5 bases). In germline, CDR1 is MGHRA, CDR2 YSYEKL. CDR3 length equals 15 residues. Trimming removed 0 bases from V and 4 bases from J, with 10 bases in between. In DNA form, the CDR3 reads TGCGCCAGCAGCCAAGATTATGGGGCTAATCAGCCCCAGCATTTT. The encoded protein is CASSQDYGANQPQHF.

The rearrangement uses TRBV5-8 and TRBJ2-3, with 11 bases identical to TRBD1. The germline CDR1 and CDR2 sequences are SGHTS and YDEGEE. The trim removed 3 bases at V and 4 bases at J, leaving 7 bases unmatched. This CDR3 region has 16 residues. CDR3 loop: CASSSWTGGASDTQYF. The CDR3 nucleotides are TGTGCCAGCAGCTCGTGGACAGGGGGCGCCTCAGATACGCAGTATTTT.

The chain employs TRBV6-6 and TRBJ2-7; 8 bases fit TRBD2. Trimming cost V 4 bases and J 5 bases; bases outside gene matches: 4. Germline V CDR1 and CDR2: MNHNY, SVGAGI (reference sequence). The CDR3 is 13 amino acids. The CDR3: CASSFSGAHEQYF. Here the CDR3 DNA reads TGTGCCAGCAGTTTTAGCGGGGCCCACGAGCAGTACTTC.

J is TRBJ1-2 and V is TRBV7-9, with TRBD1 matching 9 bases. Per germline, CDR1 SEHNR and CDR2 FQNEAQ (reference sequence). The CDR3 has 16 residues. J gave up 8 bases and V 3 bases, and 13 bases lay outside the gene matches. CDR3 sequence reads: CASSFPKTGGARGYTF. The CDR3 DNA is TGTGCCAGCAGCTTCCCAAAAACAGGGGGCGCACGGGGCTACACCTTC.

The CDR3 is CASTREAGNTIYF. The CDR3 DNA is TGTGCCAGCACTAGGGAGGCTGGAAACACCATATATTTT. This sequence joins TRBV2 and TRBJ1-3; D not certain. The CDR3 runs 13 residues. Trimming pared 7 bases from V and 2 bases from J, leaving 9 bases between. Germline V gives CDR1 SNHLY, CDR2 FYNNEI.

This chain joins TRBV14 and TRBJ2-7; 11 nucleotides align to TRBD2. V shed 5 bases, J shed 1 base, and the junction held 4 bases outside the gene matches. This CDR3 contains 15 residues. Germline V gene data show CDR1 as SGHDN and CDR2 as FVKESK. DNA for the CDR3: TGTGCCAGCAGCTACCGGACTAGCGGGTCCTACGAGCAGTACTTC. It is translated as CASSYRTSGSYEQYF.

The chain carries TRBV7-9 and TRBJ1-5; D is ambiguous. Germline CDR1 and CDR2: SEHNR and FQNEAQ (reference sequence). CDR3 length equals 14 residues. V was trimmed by 8 bases and J by 7 bases, leaving 18 bases between them. The CDR3 DNA sequence: TGTGCCAGCCGCGGCGGAGGGTTCGGGCAGCCCCAGCATTTT. Its translation: CASRGGGFGQPQHF. The complete variable domain, with remaining parts taken from reference TRBV7-9 and TRBJ1-5, reads DTGVSQNPRHKITKRGQNVTFRCDPISEHNRLYWYRQTLGQGPEFLTYFQNEAQLEKSRLLSDRFSAERPKGSFSTLEIQRTEQGDSAMYLCASRGGGFGQPQHFGDGTRLSIL.

This clone has a handful of counts. The V call is TRBV5-4, the J call TRBJ2-3, with D maybe TRBD1 (6 bases). Per the germline V gene, CDR1 is SGHNT and CDR2 is YYREEE (reference sequence). The CDR3 sequence is 16 residues long. V dropped 1 base and J dropped 6 bases, with 18 bases sitting between them. CDR3 in amino acids: CASSLNRAATMDTQYF. The CDR3 DNA reads TGTGCCAGCAGCTTGAACAGGGCTGCAACTATGGATACGCAGTATTTT.

The chain couples TRBV5-1 to TRBJ2-2, with D perhaps matching TRBD2 (6 bases). V was clipped by 4 bases and J by 1 base, with 20 bases between them. Germline lookup yields CDR1 SGHRS and CDR2 YFSETQ. The length of the CDR3 is 18 residues. The CDR3 nucleotides are TGCGCCAGCAGCCCTGGAGGGTCTACGTATTTGAACACCGGGGAGCTGTTTTTT. Residues: CASSPGGSTYLNTGELFF.

The chain carries TRBV25-1 and TRBJ1-1, with TRBD1 matching 10 bases. Trimming cost V 2 bases and J 2 bases; bases outside gene matches: 8. The CDR3 totals 17 residues. CDR1 is MGHDK, CDR2 SYGVNS, per germline. The CDR3 sequence: CASSEAWGQGPNTEAFF. For the CDR3, the DNA is TGTGCCAGCAGTGAAGCTTGGGGACAGGGGCCTAACACTGAAGCTTTCTTT.

This clone was counted once. CDR3 DNA: TGTGCCAGCAGCCAAGCTCCGGGACAGGGGGCTTATGAGCAGTTCTTC. Its translation: CASSQAPGQGAYEQFF. The V gene is TRBV3-1 (or the pseudogene TRBV3-2), the J gene TRBJ2-1; 12 nucleotides align to TRBD1. The ends lost 1 base at V and 8 bases at J; junction bases unmatched: 6. The germline V gene encodes CDR1 LGHDT and CDR2 YNNKEL (reference sequence). The CDR3 has 16 amino acids.